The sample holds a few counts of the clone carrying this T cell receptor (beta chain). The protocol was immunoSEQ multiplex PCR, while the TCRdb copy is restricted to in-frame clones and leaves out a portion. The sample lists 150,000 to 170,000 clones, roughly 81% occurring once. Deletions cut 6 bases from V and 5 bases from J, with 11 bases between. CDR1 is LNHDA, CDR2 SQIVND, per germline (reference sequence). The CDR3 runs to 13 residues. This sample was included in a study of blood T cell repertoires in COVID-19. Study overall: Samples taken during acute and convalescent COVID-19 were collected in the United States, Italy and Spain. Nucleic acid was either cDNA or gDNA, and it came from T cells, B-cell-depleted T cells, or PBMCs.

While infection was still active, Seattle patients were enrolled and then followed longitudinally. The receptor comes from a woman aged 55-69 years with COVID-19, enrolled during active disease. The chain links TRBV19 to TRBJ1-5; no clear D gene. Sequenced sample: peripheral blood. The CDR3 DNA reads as TGTGCCAGTAGCCAATACGGGGATCAGCCCCAGCATTTT. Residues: CASSQYGDQPQHF.